This entry lists 30 T cell receptor beta chains sequenced from one sample in a study of T cell responses to AZD1222 COVID-19 vaccine. The assay was immunoSEQ multiplex PCR, and TCRdb's table has in-frame clones only and misses some. Altogether 100,000 to 150,000 clones are present, roughly 88% being singletons, with the ten largest covering about 4.5%. The sample consisted of peripheral blood, taken on day 0 of MenACWY control vaccination. These receptors came from an adult in good health.

The V call is TRBV5-4, the J call TRBJ1-4; the match to TRBD1 covers 9 bases. The CDR3 extends over 17 amino acids. The junction had 14 bases not matched to a gene; V was cut back by 4 bases and J by 7 bases. Germline CDR1 reads SGHNT; CDR2 reads YYREEE (reference sequence). The CDR3 DNA follows: TGTGCCAGCAGCCTGAAACGTAAACAGGGGGCTAGTGAAAAACTGTTTTTT. Protein: CASSLKRKQGASEKLFF.

The chain recombines TRBV11-2 with TRBJ2-2, with 9 nucleotides matching TRBD2. Germline V gene sequence: CDR1 SGHAT, CDR2 FQNNGV. With V trimmed by 4 bases and J by 7 bases, 10 bases remained unmatched. This CDR3 has 16 residues. In nucleotides, the CDR3 is TGTGCCAGCAGCTCGAGACCAGCGGGGGGCCACGGGGAGCTGTTTTTT. Its translation is CASSSRPAGGHGELFF. Full variable domain (outside the CDR3, taken from reference TRBV11-2 and TRBJ2-2): EAGVAQSPRYKIIEKRQSVAFWCNPISGHATLYWYQQILGQGPKLLIQFQNNGVVDDSQLPKDRFSAERLKGVDSTLKIQPAKLEDSAVYLCASSSRPAGGHGELFFGEGSRLTVL.

This clone is categorized as medium-sized. This rearrangement joins TRBV24-1 to TRBJ1-1; D is uncertain. The CDR3 spans 14 residues. Germline lookup yields CDR1 KGHDR and CDR2 SFDVKD. V dropped 11 bases and J dropped 0 bases, with 15 bases sitting between them. The CDR3 nucleotides are TGTGCCATTGGAACCGATCAAGTGAACACTGAAGCTTTCTTT. Amino acid sequence: CAIGTDQVNTEAFF.

The count of this clone is one. This chain uses TRBV18 with TRBJ1-2, with a possible D match to TRBD1 (5 bases). The CDR3 spans 13 residues. CDR1 is KGHSH, CDR2 LQKENI, per germline. V shed 0 bases and J shed 8 bases, with 10 bases lying between them. This CDR3 is CASSPPAGWGYTF. CDR3 nucleotide sequence: TGTGCCAGCTCACCACCGGCAGGGTGGGGCTACACCTTC.

This chain links TRBV4-2 with TRBJ1-2, with a tentative D call TRBD1 (5 bases). The CDR3 sequence is 16 residues long. V was trimmed by 1 base and J by 1 base, leaving 13 bases between them. CDR1 is LGHNA and CDR2 is YNFKEQ in the germline V gene. The CDR3, as DNA: TGTGCCAGCAGCCAAGGGGACCGACTAGTTAACTATGGCTACACCTTC. It specifies CASSQGDRLVNYGYTF.

The chain recombines TRBV28 with TRBJ2-1; D is possibly TRBD1 (5 bases). Looked up from germline, CDR1 is MDHEN and CDR2 is SYDVKM. V dropped 5 bases and J dropped 4 bases, with 18 bases sitting between them. CDR3 length: 16 residues. The CDR3 DNA reads as TGTGCCAGCAGTCCCCCTGGGCGGACATTTTACAATGAGCAGTTCTTC. The encoded protein is CASSPPGRTFYNEQFF.

The V gene is TRBV27, the J gene TRBJ1-2, with D uncertain. The germline CDR1 and CDR2 sequences are MNHEY and SMNVEV (reference sequence). CDR3 length: 13 amino acids. V was cut by 8 bases and J by 2 bases, with 12 bases left in between. CDR3 DNA sequence: TGTGCCAGCGCGGCAGGTATGAACTATGGCTACACCTTC. Residues: CASAAGMNYGYTF.

This clone has just a few counts. The chain recombines TRBV15 with TRBJ1-2; tentative D call: TRBD1 (6 bases). V lost 0 bases, J lost 6 bases, and 11 bases lay in between. The CDR3 runs 14 residues. Germline CDR1 LNHNV, CDR2 YYDKDF (reference sequence). The CDR3 sequence is CATSRDLGDNGYTF. CDR3 bases: TGTGCCACCAGCAGAGATCTGGGGGACAATGGCTACACCTTC.

This chain connects TRBV5-1 to TRBJ1-5, with 7 nucleotides matching TRBD1. In germline, CDR1 is SGHRS, CDR2 YFSETQ. The CDR3 contains 14 residues. V dropped 3 bases and J dropped 4; count of bases not matched to a gene: 4. The CDR3 spells CASSWGQPNQPQHF. CDR3 sequence (DNA): TGCGCCAGCAGCTGGGGACAGCCGAATCAGCCCCAGCATTTT.

This clone was seen just once. The V gene is TRBV4-2, the J gene TRBJ2-1, with D possibly TRBD2 on 7 matching bases. The CDR3 is 16 amino acids. V was trimmed by 0 bases and J by 5 bases, leaving 14 bases between them. Germline loops: CDR1 LGHNA, CDR2 YNFKEQ. CDR3 residues: CASSQDGGGAHNEQFF. In DNA, the CDR3 is TGTGCCAGCAGCCAAGACGGCGGGGGCGCCCACAATGAGCAGTTCTTC.

This chain links TRBV5-5 with TRBJ1-1; D is ambiguous. The CDR3 totals 15 residues. Germline V lookup: CDR1 SGHKS, CDR2 YYEKEE (reference sequence). The V end was cut by 4 bases, the J end by 1 base, with 14 bases between. CDR3 sequence reads: CASSAGGVENTEAFF. In nucleotides, the CDR3 is TGTGCCAGCAGCGCCGGTGGAGTGGAGAACACTGAAGCTTTCTTT.

The chain recombines TRBV12-3 or TRBV12-4 with TRBJ2-5; D remains ambiguous. Trimming removed 1 base at V and 7 bases at J, with 10 bases between. The CDR3 has 13 residues. The CDR3 DNA reads as TGTGCCAGCAGTTTAGGGCAGGACGGGACCCAGTACTTC. This sequence encodes CASSLGQDGTQYF.

The chain employs TRBV28 and TRBJ2-1; no reliable D call. The germline CDR1 and CDR2 sequences are MDHEN and SYDVKM. The length of the CDR3 is 11 residues. Trimming pared 2 bases from V and 8 bases from J, leaving 4 bases between. DNA of the CDR3: TGTGCCAGCAGTTTAACGGATGAGCAGTTCTTC. Protein sequence: CASSLTDEQFF.

This clone has only a few counts. V is TRBV6-1 and J is TRBJ2-7, with a weak D call TRBD2 (5 bases). V was shortened by 0 bases and J by 0 bases, with 9 bases between the two germline ends. The CDR3 is made up of 15 amino acids. The germline V gene encodes CDR1 MNHNS and CDR2 SASEGT. The CDR3 bases are TGTGCCAGCAGTGAAGCGACGGGAACCTCCTACGAGCAGTACTTC. Its translation is CASSEATGTSYEQYF.

The chain couples TRBV6-2 or TRBV6-3 to TRBJ2-3; 14 bases are shared with TRBD2. This CDR3 comprises 17 residues. The ends lost 2 bases at V and 6 bases at J; junction bases unmatched: 7. CDR1 is MNHEY and CDR2 is SVGEGT in the germline V gene. DNA of the CDR3: TGTGCCAGCAGTTACAGGACTAGCGGGGGGCCGGGGGATACGCAGTATTTT. It translates to CASSYRTSGGPGDTQYF.

The chain carries TRBV7-9 and TRBJ2-1; no firm D call. V dropped 0 bases and J dropped 4 bases, with 7 bases sitting between them. This CDR3 comprises 14 residues. Germline loops: CDR1 SEHNR, CDR2 FQNEAQ (reference sequence). CDR3 loop: CASSLALVYNEQFF. In DNA form, the CDR3 reads TGTGCCAGCAGCTTAGCGCTGGTTTACAATGAGCAGTTCTTC.

This chain links TRBV6-5 with TRBJ2-7, with 7 bases that match TRBD1. The V segment lost 0 bases and the J segment 3 bases; nucleotides outside the gene matches: 2. The CDR3 is 14 amino acids. Germline V gene sequence: CDR1 MNHEY, CDR2 SVGAGI. In DNA form, the CDR3 reads TGTGCCAGCAGTTACTCAGGGACAGACTACGAGCAGTACTTC. Protein product: CASSYSGTDYEQYF.

The V call is TRBV4-3, the J call TRBJ2-3, with TRBD1 as a possible D gene (5 bases). The CDR3 extends over 16 amino acids. The germline gives CDR1 LGHNA, CDR2 YSLEER. The V end lost 4 bases, the J end lost 5 bases, and 19 bases lay between the germline ends. CDR3 coding DNA: TGCGCCAGCAGCCCTTCCGGTAGAACAGGAGAAGATACGCAGTATTTT. Its protein product is CASSPSGRTGEDTQYF.

This clone showed up just once. V is TRBV3-1 (or the pseudogene TRBV3-2) and J is TRBJ1-4; D gene unclear. This CDR3 is built from 13 residues. The V and J ends lost 1 base and 10 bases respectively, with 10 bases between them. Per the germline V gene, CDR1 is LGHDT and CDR2 is YNNKEL (reference sequence). DNA for the CDR3: TGTGCCAGCAGCCAAGCTCGATTGGGAAAACTGTTTTTT. This translates into CASSQARLGKLFF.

J is TRBJ2-5 and V is TRBV29-1, with no clear D. Trimming pared 3 bases from V and 5 bases from J, leaving 19 bases between. Germline assignment: CDR1 SQVTM and CDR2 ANQGSEA. The CDR3 consists of 15 residues. CDR3 in amino acids: CSVDAPAEARETQYF. The CDR3 DNA reads TGCAGCGTTGATGCCCCTGCTGAGGCCCGGGAGACCCAGTACTTC.

The rearrangement joins TRBV12-3 or TRBV12-4 to TRBJ2-1, with D possibly TRBD1 on 8 matching bases. Deletions cut 7 bases from V and 9 bases from J, with 16 bases between. The CDR3 runs to 13 residues. CDR3 amino acids: CASKTGGGGEQFF. The CDR3 nucleotides read TGTGCCAGCAAAACAGGGGGGGGAGGTGAGCAGTTCTTC.

The chain uses TRBV6-5 and TRBJ1-2, with no clear D. V gave up 8 bases and J gave up 4 bases, with 17 bases separating them. The CDR3 is made up of 14 amino acids. CDR1 MNHEY and CDR2 SVGAGI come from the germline V gene. Here the CDR3 reads CASSPGGQSYGYTF. The CDR3 DNA sequence: TGTGCCAGCTCCCCGGGAGGGCAGAGCTATGGCTACACCTTC.

The chain recombines TRBV4-3 with TRBJ2-5; D is perhaps TRBD1 (6 bases). The CDR3 consists of 16 residues. Per the germline V gene, CDR1 is LGHNA and CDR2 is YSLEER. V lost 0 bases and J lost 1, with 12 bases in between. CDR3 bases: TGCGCCAGCAGCCAAGATAGTGCAGGGGTCCAAGAGACCCAGTACTTC. Amino acids: CASSQDSAGVQETQYF.

This chain links TRBV7-9 with TRBJ1-4; D might be TRBD1 (5 bases). Trimming shortened V by 5 bases and J by 4 bases, and 11 bases separated the two germline ends. This CDR3 is 14 amino acids long. CDR1 and CDR2 from the germline V gene are SEHNR and FQNEAQ (reference sequence). The DNA for the CDR3 is TGTGCCAGCAGCCTGACAGACAATAATGAAAAACTGTTTTTT. This translates into CASSLTDNNEKLFF.

The rearrangement joins TRBV11-2 to TRBJ2-6, with D hard to call. CDR1 is SGHAT, CDR2 FQNNGV, per germline. Trimming stripped 7 bases from V and 1 base from J, with 11 bases between. This CDR3 has 15 amino acids. CDR3 residues: CASINLLSGANVLTF. CDR3 DNA: TGTGCCAGCATCAACCTCCTTTCTGGGGCCAACGTCCTGACTTTC.

The chain carries TRBV18 and TRBJ1-6; D remains ambiguous. The CDR3 totals 14 residues. V lost 4 bases to trimming and J lost 5 bases, with 9 bases between them. Germline V gene lookup returns CDR1 KGHSH and CDR2 LQKENI. The CDR3 DNA reads TGTGCCAGCTCACTCGGGCGGAATAATTCACCCCTCCACTTT. Its translation: CASSLGRNNSPLHF.

The chain employs TRBV6-7 and TRBJ1-2, with 7 nucleotides matching TRBD1. TRBV6-7 has ORF status, its function being uncertain. J was trimmed by 5 bases and V by 6 bases; bases with no gene match: 12. The CDR3 is made up of 15 amino acids. DNA of the CDR3: TGTGCCAGCAGGGACCGGGACAGTTCACTTTATGGCTACACCTTC. Translation gives CASRDRDSSLYGYTF.

The chain employs TRBV15 and TRBJ1-4, with 9 bases fitting TRBD1. Per the germline V gene, CDR1 is LNHNV and CDR2 is YYDKDF (reference sequence). The V and J ends lost 1 base and 7 bases, in that order; junction bases with no gene match: 4. The CDR3 sequence is 15 residues long. The CDR3: CATSRGDRDPEKLFF. Here the CDR3 DNA reads TGTGCCACCAGCAGAGGGGACAGGGATCCTGAAAAACTGTTTTTT.

This chain connects TRBV5-4 to TRBJ1-4; D remains unclear. The V end was cut by 1 base, the J end by 5 bases, with 9 bases between. The CDR3 has 14 residues. Germline values: CDR1 SGHNT, CDR2 YYREEE (reference sequence). The CDR3 here is CASSLWQMNEKLFF. CDR3 DNA: TGTGCCAGCAGCTTGTGGCAGATGAATGAAAAACTGTTTTTT.

The CDR3 nucleotides read TGTGCCAGCAGTTACGTCGGGGTTGGTTTTGACGAGCAGTACTTC. This translates into CASSYVGVGFDEQYF. V and J are TRBV6-5 and TRBJ2-7, with TRBD2 as a possible D gene (5 bases). The CDR3 is 15 amino acids. Germline CDR1 MNHEY, CDR2 SVGAGI. The ends were cut back, 2 bases at V and 5 bases at J, with 16 bases in the middle.